The T cell receptor beta chain described here comes from a study of identical twins. The study's findings and limits: Models, which agreed with sharing between unrelated individuals, nonetheless underestimated the out-of-frame TCR alpha sharing seen in monozygotic twins. Clonotypes of the beta chain that were abundant in cord blood carried fewer insertions (memory repertoires showed none).

The V gene's germline CDR1 is LGHNA and CDR2 YNFKEQ. This CDR3 has 19 residues. The junction had 14 bases not matched to a gene; V was cut back by 4 bases and J by 1 base. A remark on this clonotype: The antigen remains unidentified.

MiXCR, run by TCRdb on the 5' RACE reads, gives a single entry per CDR3 protein. Counted here are around 510,000 distinct CDR3 sequences, roughly an eighth occurring once; the ten biggest clones make up approximately 0.9%. These same records also appear under a second study, on yellow fever vaccine responses in identical twins.

Sequencing was performed on CD4+ T cells sorted from blood. This sequence was found in a woman in her late teens or twenties in good health. The chain combines TRBV4-2 with TRBJ2-2; 8 bases are shared with TRBD2. CDR3 in DNA: TGTGCCAGCAGCCGAGCCGCAGGTCGCGGGGGGCGGAACACCGGGGAGCTGTTTTTT. Translation gives CASSRAAGRGGRNTGELFF.